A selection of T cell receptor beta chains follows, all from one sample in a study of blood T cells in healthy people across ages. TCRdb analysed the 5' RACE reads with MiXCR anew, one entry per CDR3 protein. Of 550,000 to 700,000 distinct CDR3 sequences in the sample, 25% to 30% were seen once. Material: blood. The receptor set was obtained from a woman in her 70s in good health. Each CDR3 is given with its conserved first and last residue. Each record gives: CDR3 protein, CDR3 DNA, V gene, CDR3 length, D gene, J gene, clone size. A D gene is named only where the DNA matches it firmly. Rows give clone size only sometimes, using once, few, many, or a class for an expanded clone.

CDR3 protein: CASSLDRGYF
CDR3 DNA: TGTGCCAGCAGCTTAGATCGGGGGTATTTT
V gene: TRBV7-4
CDR3 length: 10
D gene: .
J gene: TRBJ2-3
clone size: few

CDR3 protein: CSASSGQTPGTSAGELFF
CDR3 DNA: TGCAGTGCTAGTTCAGGACAAACACCCGGGACTAGTGCCGGGGAGCTGTTTTTT
V gene: TRBV20-1
CDR3 length: 18
D gene: TRBD2
J gene: TRBJ2-2
clone size: .

CDR3 protein: CASSQGPNTEAFF
CDR3 DNA: TGTGCCAGCAGCCAAGGCCCGAACACTGAAGCTTTCTTT
V gene: TRBV14
CDR3 length: 13
D gene: .
J gene: TRBJ1-1
clone size: few

CDR3 protein: CASSLRGVNYGYTF
CDR3 DNA: TGTGCCAGCAGTTTGCGGGGGGTGAACTATGGCTACACCTTC
V gene: TRBV27
CDR3 length: 14
D gene: .
J gene: TRBJ1-2
clone size: few

CDR3 protein: CSALREHTDTQYF
CDR3 DNA: TGCAGTGCCCTGCGGGAGCACACAGATACGCAGTATTTT
V gene: TRBV20-1
CDR3 length: 13
D gene: TRBD2
J gene: TRBJ2-3
clone size: .

CDR3 protein: CSARPSGRNVYNEQFF
CDR3 DNA: TGCAGTGCTAGGCCCTCAGGGCGAAATGTTTACAATGAGCAGTTCTTC
V gene: TRBV20-1
CDR3 length: 16
D gene: .
J gene: TRBJ2-1
clone size: .

CDR3 protein: CASSRDSQTTYNEQFF
CDR3 DNA: TGTGCCAGCAGCCGGGACTCCCAGACCACCTACAATGAGCAGTTCTTC
V gene: TRBV7-3
CDR3 length: 16
D gene: .
J gene: TRBJ2-1
clone size: .

CDR3 protein: CASSLEQGGTDTQYF
CDR3 DNA: TGCGCCAGCAGCTTGGAGCAGGGAGGGACAGATACGCAGTATTTT
V gene: TRBV5-1
CDR3 length: 15
D gene: TRBD2
J gene: TRBJ2-3
clone size: .

CDR3 protein: CASSLQGLITGELFF
CDR3 DNA: TGTGCCAGCAGCTTACAGGGACTTATCACCGGGGAGCTGTTTTTT
V gene: TRBV7-2
CDR3 length: 15
D gene: .
J gene: TRBJ2-2
clone size: .

CDR3 protein: CASRNGQQSQNTGELFF
CDR3 DNA: TGTGCCAGCAGGAATGGTCAGCAAAGTCAGAACACCGGGGAGCTGTTTTTT
V gene: TRBV2
CDR3 length: 17
D gene: .
J gene: TRBJ2-2
clone size: .

CDR3 protein: CSARRPGTGSFYGYTF
CDR3 DNA: TGCAGTGCTAGAAGACCTGGGACAGGTTCCTTCTATGGCTACACCTTC
V gene: TRBV20-1
CDR3 length: 16
D gene: TRBD1
J gene: TRBJ1-2
clone size: .

CDR3 protein: CASSFLEGTGYTF
CDR3 DNA: TGTGCCAGCAGTTTTCTCGAGGGTACTGGCTACACCTTC
V gene: TRBV27
CDR3 length: 13
D gene: .
J gene: TRBJ1-2
clone size: .

CDR3 protein: CSVVGIAGLETQYF
CDR3 DNA: TGCAGCGTTGTGGGTATAGCGGGGCTGGAGACCCAGTACTTC
V gene: TRBV29-1
CDR3 length: 14
D gene: TRBD2
J gene: TRBJ2-5
clone size: many

CDR3 protein: CASSEGLHLGANVLTF
CDR3 DNA: TGTGCCAGCAGTGAGGGGCTTCACCTTGGGGCCAACGTCCTGACTTTC
V gene: TRBV2
CDR3 length: 16
D gene: .
J gene: TRBJ2-6
clone size: .

CDR3 protein: CASSPTSSGIYEQYF
CDR3 DNA: TGCGCCAGCAGCCCTACATCTAGCGGAATATACGAGCAGTACTTC
V gene: TRBV4-3
CDR3 length: 15
D gene: TRBD2
J gene: TRBJ2-7
clone size: .

CDR3 protein: CASSQGQNSGNTIYF
CDR3 DNA: TGCGCCAGCAGCCAAGGACAGAACTCTGGAAACACCATATATTTT
V gene: TRBV4-3
CDR3 length: 15
D gene: .
J gene: TRBJ1-3
clone size: few

CDR3 protein: CSAYGPSGTQYF
CDR3 DNA: TGCAGTGCTTACGGGCCCTCGGGGACCCAGTACTTC
V gene: TRBV20-1
CDR3 length: 12
D gene: .
J gene: TRBJ2-5
clone size: .

CDR3 protein: CASSLEIGYGYTF
CDR3 DNA: TGCGCCAGCAGCTTGGAGATAGGCTATGGCTACACCTTC
V gene: TRBV5-1
CDR3 length: 13
D gene: .
J gene: TRBJ1-2
clone size: few

CDR3 protein: CASSQEVTARQANTGELFF
CDR3 DNA: TGTGCCAGCAGCCAAGAAGTGACCGCGCGGCAGGCGAACACCGGGGAGCTGTTTTTT
V gene: TRBV4-2
CDR3 length: 19
D gene: .
J gene: TRBJ2-2
clone size: few

CDR3 protein: CASSLDGNIYNSPLHF
CDR3 DNA: TGCGCCAGCAGCTTGGATGGGAACATCTATAATTCACCCCTCCACTTT
V gene: TRBV5-1
CDR3 length: 16
D gene: .
J gene: TRBJ1-6
clone size: few

CDR3 protein: CASSLGQGLGSNQPQHF
CDR3 DNA: TGTGCCAGCAGCCTTGGACAGGGGTTGGGGAGCAATCAGCCCCAGCATTTT
V gene: TRBV12-3/TRBV12-4
CDR3 length: 17
D gene: TRBD1
J gene: TRBJ1-5
clone size: .

CDR3 protein: CASSPGPTRVNTGELFF
CDR3 DNA: TGCGCCAGCAGCCCAGGACCGACCCGTGTGAACACCGGGGAGCTGTTTTTT
V gene: TRBV5-1
CDR3 length: 17
D gene: .
J gene: TRBJ2-2
clone size: .

CDR3 protein: CASSLWDGYTF
CDR3 DNA: TGTGCCAGCAGTTTATGGGATGGCTACACCTTC
V gene: TRBV28
CDR3 length: 11
D gene: .
J gene: TRBJ1-2
clone size: .

CDR3 protein: CASSLSAAKAGYTF
CDR3 DNA: TGTGCCAGCAGCTTAAGTGCTGCTAAAGCCGGCTACACCTTC
V gene: TRBV7-2
CDR3 length: 14
D gene: .
J gene: TRBJ1-2
clone size: .

CDR3 protein: CASSLDGDRTETQYF
CDR3 DNA: TGTGCCAGCAGCTTAGACGGGGACAGGACAGAGACCCAGTACTTC
V gene: TRBV7-2
CDR3 length: 15
D gene: TRBD1
J gene: TRBJ2-5
clone size: .

CDR3 protein: CASNRASPTYEQYF
CDR3 DNA: TGTGCCAGCAATCGGGCCTCCCCTACCTACGAGCAGTACTTC
V gene: TRBV2
CDR3 length: 14
D gene: .
J gene: TRBJ2-7
clone size: .

CDR3 protein: CASRAGFKATNEKLFF
CDR3 DNA: TGTGCCAGCAGGGCAGGGTTCAAGGCAACTAATGAAAAACTGTTTTTT
V gene: TRBV6-6
CDR3 length: 16
D gene: .
J gene: TRBJ1-4
clone size: many

CDR3 protein: CSARQGLNQPQHF
CDR3 DNA: TGCAGTGCTAGACAGGGGCTCAATCAGCCCCAGCATTTT
V gene: TRBV20-1
CDR3 length: 13
D gene: .
J gene: TRBJ1-5
clone size: .

CDR3 protein: CASSQDSWYNEQFF
CDR3 DNA: TGTGCCAGCAGCCAAGATTCATGGTACAATGAGCAGTTCTTC
V gene: TRBV14
CDR3 length: 14
D gene: .
J gene: TRBJ2-1
clone size: few

CDR3 protein: CASSLVGARTDTQYF
CDR3 DNA: TGTGCCAGCAGCTTAGTTGGCGCGCGCACAGATACGCAGTATTTT
V gene: TRBV7-2
CDR3 length: 15
D gene: .
J gene: TRBJ2-3
clone size: many

CDR3 protein: CASSAMTGKNEILFF
CDR3 DNA: TGTGCCAGCAGCGCCATGACAGGGAAAAATGAAATACTGTTTTTT
V gene: TRBV7-9
CDR3 length: 15
D gene: TRBD1
J gene: TRBJ1-4
clone size: .

CDR3 protein: CATSDLQAGVVDEQFF
CDR3 DNA: TGTGCCACCAGTGATTTGCAGGCAGGGGTCGTGGATGAGCAGTTCTTC
V gene: TRBV24-1
CDR3 length: 16
D gene: .
J gene: TRBJ2-1
clone size: few

CDR3 protein: CASSGSGQGVNYGYTF
CDR3 DNA: TGTGCCAGCAGTGGTTCGGGACAGGGGGTAAATTATGGCTACACCTTC
V gene: TRBV2
CDR3 length: 16
D gene: TRBD1
J gene: TRBJ1-2
clone size: few